This TCR beta chain was captured by sequencing in a study of T cell changes during pregnancy in multiple sclerosis. V gave up 2 bases and J gave up 0 bases, with 11 bases separating them. Germline CDR1 MNHNS, CDR2 SASEGT. The CDR3 totals 16 residues. The repertoire was sequenced with immunoSEQ multiplex PCR; TCRdb's copy has only in-frame clones and lacks some. The sample carries 35,000 to 40,000 clones, 88% recorded once. Sequences were derived from CD8+ T cells from peripheral blood mononuclear cells, sampled in the third trimester of pregnancy. V usage is TRBV6-1 and J usage is TRBJ2-1, with D unclear. The sequence came from a female donor with multiple sclerosis, enrolled in a pregnancy study. The CDR3 here is CASSEYPQDSYNEQFF. CDR3 nucleotide sequence: TGTGCCAGCAGTGAATATCCCCAGGACTCCTACAATGAGCAGTTCTTC.